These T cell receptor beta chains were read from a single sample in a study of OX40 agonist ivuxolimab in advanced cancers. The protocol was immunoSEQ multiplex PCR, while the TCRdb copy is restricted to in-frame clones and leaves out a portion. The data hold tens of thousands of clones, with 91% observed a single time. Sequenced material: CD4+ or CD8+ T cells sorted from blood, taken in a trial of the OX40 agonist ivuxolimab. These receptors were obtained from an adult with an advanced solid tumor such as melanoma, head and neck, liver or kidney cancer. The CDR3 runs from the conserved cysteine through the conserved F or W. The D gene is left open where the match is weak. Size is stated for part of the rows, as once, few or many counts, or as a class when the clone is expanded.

CDR3nt: TGTGCCAGCAGCGAGACAGGGTCTAGCTCCTACGAGCAGTACTTC
CDR3aa: CASSETGSSSYEQYF
d_gene: TRBD1
v_gene: TRBV7-9
abundance: -
j_gene: TRBJ2-7

CDR3nt: TGTGCCAGTAGCGGGGGGACCTACGAGCAGTACTTC
CDR3aa: CASSGGTYEQYF
d_gene: TRBD2
v_gene: TRBV2
abundance: -
j_gene: TRBJ2-7

CDR3nt: TGTGCCAGCAGCTTAGTACCCACAGATACGCAGTATTTT
CDR3aa: CASSLVPTDTQYF
d_gene: -
v_gene: TRBV7-2
abundance: -
j_gene: TRBJ2-3

CDR3nt: TGTGCCAGCAGTTTATATTTGGGTGGCAATCAGCCCCAGCATTTT
CDR3aa: CASSLYLGGNQPQHF
d_gene: -
v_gene: TRBV27
abundance: -
j_gene: TRBJ1-5

CDR3nt: TGCGCCAGCAGTACATGGACAGACGAGCAGTACTTC
CDR3aa: CASSTWTDEQYF
d_gene: -
v_gene: TRBV10-2
abundance: few
j_gene: TRBJ2-7

CDR3nt: TGTGCCAGCACCCCACGAGGGGACCTAAACTACGAGCAGTACTTC
CDR3aa: CASTPRGDLNYEQYF
d_gene: -
v_gene: TRBV28
abundance: -
j_gene: TRBJ2-7

CDR3nt: TGTGCCAGCAGGGGACAGGGATCCACTGAAGCTTTCTTT
CDR3aa: CASRGQGSTEAFF
d_gene: TRBD1
v_gene: TRBV7-2
abundance: -
j_gene: TRBJ1-1

CDR3nt: TGTGCCAGCAGCTTTTCCTACAATGAGCAGTTCTTC
CDR3aa: CASSFSYNEQFF
d_gene: -
v_gene: TRBV5-4
abundance: -
j_gene: TRBJ2-1

CDR3nt: TGTGCCAGTAGTATCCCGAGGAACTCCTACAATGAGCAGTTCTTC
CDR3aa: CASSIPRNSYNEQFF
d_gene: -
v_gene: TRBV19
abundance: once
j_gene: TRBJ2-1

CDR3nt: TGCGCCAGCAGCCATATGACCGGGGGGAGTTCACCCCTCCACTTT
CDR3aa: CASSHMTGGSSPLHF
d_gene: -
v_gene: TRBV4-1
abundance: -
j_gene: TRBJ1-6

CDR3nt: TGTGCCAGCAGTGAACTTTATGGCCGTAACTATGGCTACACCTTC
CDR3aa: CASSELYGRNYGYTF
d_gene: -
v_gene: TRBV2
abundance: -
j_gene: TRBJ1-2

CDR3nt: TGTGCCAGCAGGTCAGGGGGAGAGACCCAGTACTTC
CDR3aa: CASRSGGETQYF
d_gene: TRBD1
v_gene: TRBV7-9
abundance: -
j_gene: TRBJ2-5

CDR3nt: TGTGCCAGCAGTGATTGGCTGGCTTTCTTT
CDR3aa: CASSDWLAFF
d_gene: -
v_gene: TRBV6-1
abundance: -
j_gene: TRBJ1-1

CDR3nt: TGCAGCGCCGGGACCAATGAAGCTTTCTTT
CDR3aa: CSAGTNEAFF
d_gene: -
v_gene: TRBV29-1
abundance: -
j_gene: TRBJ1-1

CDR3nt: TGTGCCAGTAGTATTGCAGCGGGAGGGCCGAATGAGCAGTTCTTC
CDR3aa: CASSIAAGGPNEQFF
d_gene: TRBD2
v_gene: TRBV19
abundance: -
j_gene: TRBJ2-1

CDR3nt: TGTGCCAGTAGTCCCGCCGCAGGGACCTACGAGCAGTACTTC
CDR3aa: CASSPAAGTYEQYF
d_gene: -
v_gene: TRBV19
abundance: -
j_gene: TRBJ2-7

CDR3nt: TGTGCCAGCAGTTTATGGGAAGGTGAGCAGTTCTTC
CDR3aa: CASSLWEGEQFF
d_gene: -
v_gene: TRBV28
abundance: -
j_gene: TRBJ2-1